The clone carrying this T cell receptor beta chain has only a few counts. The antigen is unknown. CD4+ cells of the naive, central memory, regulatory and stem cell-like memory types were sorted via CD45RO/CCR7/CD25/CD127/CD95/CD27. The sample is drawn from a study of beta chain features in type 1 diabetes. Study-wide context: Cell yields, age and gender were similar between patients and healthy donors. Findings of the study overall: Within each of all four CD4+ subsets, Type 1 diabetes patients had TCRB CDR3s that were moderately but significantly shorter. Amplification by PCR could prefer shorter templates, with the same effect in patients and controls.

Reverse transcription of all isolated RNA meant that expressed TCRB transcripts were sequenced. Sequencing was performed with immunoSEQ multiplex PCR; in TCRdb, only in-frame clones are kept and a portion is missing. The sample records about 700,000 clones, 10% to 15% being singletons. This TCR was recovered from a man in his late teens or twenties with type 1 diabetes. Sequenced sample: naive CD4+ T cells from blood.

The DNA for the CDR3 is TGTGCCAGCAGCCATTTATCCGGGACAGGGCCTGAAGCTTTCTTT. Its protein is CASSHLSGTGPEAFF. The V and J genes are TRBV4-2 and TRBJ1-1, with 9 bases matching TRBD1. Germline-derived CDR1 and CDR2 are LGHNA and YNFKEQ. V shed 3 bases and J 6 bases; nucleotides not matched to a gene: 8. The CDR3 extends over 15 amino acids.